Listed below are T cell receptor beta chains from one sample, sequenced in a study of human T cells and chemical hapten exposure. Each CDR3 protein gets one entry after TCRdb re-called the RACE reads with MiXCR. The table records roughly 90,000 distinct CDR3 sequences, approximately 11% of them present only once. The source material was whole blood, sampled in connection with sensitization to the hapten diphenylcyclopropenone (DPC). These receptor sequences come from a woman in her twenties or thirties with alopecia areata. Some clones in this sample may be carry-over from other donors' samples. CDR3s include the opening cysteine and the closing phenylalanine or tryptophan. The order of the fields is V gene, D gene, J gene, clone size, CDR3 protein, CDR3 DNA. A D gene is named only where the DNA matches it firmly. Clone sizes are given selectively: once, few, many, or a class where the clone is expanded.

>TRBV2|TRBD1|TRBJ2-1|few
CASRDRANEQFF
TGTGCCAGCAGGGACAGGGCCAATGAGCAGTTCTTC
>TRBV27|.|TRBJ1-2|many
CASSFSPASGYTF
TGTGCCAGCAGTTTTTCACCGGCCAGCGGCTACACCTTC
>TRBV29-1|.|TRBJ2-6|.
CSVARDRANVLTF
TGCAGCGTAGCCCGGGACAGGGCCAACGTCCTGACTTTC
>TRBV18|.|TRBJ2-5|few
CASSPSLRDEETQYF
TGTGCCAGCTCACCATCTCTGAGGGACGAAGAGACCCAGTACTTC
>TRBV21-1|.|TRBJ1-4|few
CASSGQGSNEKLFF
TGTGCCAGCAGCGGACAGGGCTCTAATGAAAAACTGTTTTTT
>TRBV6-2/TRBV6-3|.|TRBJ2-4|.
CASSSDLAPSAKNIQYF
TGTGCCAGCAGTTCGGACTTAGCCCCCTCCGCCAAAAACATTCAGTACTTC
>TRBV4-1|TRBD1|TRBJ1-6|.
CASSPQSRGSPLHF
TGCGCCAGCAGCCCGCAAAGCAGGGGGTCACCCCTCCACTTT
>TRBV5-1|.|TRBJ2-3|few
CASSFTGRNTDTQYF
TGCGCCAGCAGTTTTACAGGGCGAAACACAGATACGCAGTATTTT
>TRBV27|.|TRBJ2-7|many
CASRRYQNHYEQYF
TGTGCCAGCAGAAGGTACCAGAACCACTACGAGCAGTACTTC
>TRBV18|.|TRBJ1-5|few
CASSPQVDKDQHF
TGTGCCAGCTCACCCCAAGTGGACAAGGACCAGCATTTT
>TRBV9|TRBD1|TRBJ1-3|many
CASSVEEGANSGNTIYF
TGTGCCAGCAGCGTAGAGGAGGGGGCCAACTCTGGAAACACCATATATTTT
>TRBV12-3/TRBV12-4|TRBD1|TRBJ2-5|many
CASSPGTVYQETQYF
TGTGCCAGCAGTCCCGGGACAGTCTACCAAGAGACCCAGTACTTC
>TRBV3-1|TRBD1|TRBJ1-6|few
CASSQEGQASSYNSPLHF
TGTGCCAGCAGCCAGGAGGGACAGGCAAGCTCCTATAATTCACCCCTCCACTTT
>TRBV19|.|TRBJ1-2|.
CASNNGLTHYGYTF
TGTGCCAGTAATAACGGACTGACTCACTATGGCTACACCTTC
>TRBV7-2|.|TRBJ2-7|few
CASSSPPSSYEQYF
TGTGCCAGCAGCTCCCCCCCCTCCTCCTACGAGCAGTACTTC
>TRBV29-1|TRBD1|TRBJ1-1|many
CSGGQARGVNTEAFF
TGCAGCGGTGGACAGGCGAGAGGAGTGAACACTGAAGCTTTCTTT
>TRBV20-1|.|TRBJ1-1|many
CSARVAGTTTEAFF
TGCAGTGCTAGAGTGGCAGGGACCACCACTGAAGCTTTCTTT
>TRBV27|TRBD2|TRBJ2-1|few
CASSKRPGLVSNEQFF
TGTGCCAGCTCCAAGCGACCCGGACTAGTCTCTAATGAGCAGTTCTTC
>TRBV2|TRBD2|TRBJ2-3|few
CASGLVPDTQYF
TGTGCCAGCGGACTAGTTCCAGATACGCAGTATTTT
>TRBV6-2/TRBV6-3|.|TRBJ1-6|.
CATRDLNSPLHF
TGTGCCACCAGGGATCTCAATTCACCCCTCCACTTT
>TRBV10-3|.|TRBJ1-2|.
CAISPPLGGYTF
TGTGCCATCAGTCCCCCTCTGGGGGGCTACACCTTC
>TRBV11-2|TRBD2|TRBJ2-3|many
CASSIGGGRATDTQYF
TGTGCCAGCAGCATAGGCGGGGGGAGAGCCACAGATACGCAGTATTTT
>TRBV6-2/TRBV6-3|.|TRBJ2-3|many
CASSRPGTDTQYF
TGTGCCAGCAGTCGCCCTGGCACAGATACGCAGTATTTT
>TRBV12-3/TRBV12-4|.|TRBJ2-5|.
CASSYNGASYWIETQYF
TGTGCCAGCAGTTATAACGGGGCCAGCTACTGGATAGAGACCCAGTACTTC
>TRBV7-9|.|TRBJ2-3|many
CASSHGTDTQYF
TGTGCCAGCAGTCACGGCACAGATACGCAGTATTTT
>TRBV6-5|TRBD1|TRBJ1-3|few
CASSMTGTGVGNTIYF
TGTGCCAGCAGCATGACCGGGACAGGGGTTGGAAACACCATATATTTT
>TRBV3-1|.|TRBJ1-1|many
CASSHEQGSTEAFF
TGTGCCAGCAGCCATGAACAGGGTTCCACTGAAGCTTTCTTT
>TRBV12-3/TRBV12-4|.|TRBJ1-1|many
CASSPRTGNTEAFF
TGTGCCAGCAGTCCTAGGACGGGGAACACTGAAGCTTTCTTT
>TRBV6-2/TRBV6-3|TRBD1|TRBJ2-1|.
CASSSGTGGVEQFF
TGTGCCAGCAGTTCCGGGACAGGGGGCGTTGAGCAGTTCTTC
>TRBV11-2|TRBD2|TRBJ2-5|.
CASSLAGGRAQETQYF
TGTGCCAGCAGCTTAGCGGGGGGTCGGGCCCAAGAGACCCAGTACTTC
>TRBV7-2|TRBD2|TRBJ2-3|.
CASSSRHGLAGKQDTQYF
TGTGCCAGCAGCTCGAGACATGGGCTAGCGGGGAAGCAGGATACGCAGTATTTT
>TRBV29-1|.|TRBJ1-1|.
CSVELRGARTEAFF
TGCAGCGTTGAGTTGCGGGGGGCGCGCACTGAAGCTTTCTTT
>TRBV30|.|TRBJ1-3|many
CAWSGQVLGGNTIYF
TGTGCCTGGAGTGGACAGGTGTTAGGTGGAAACACCATATATTTT
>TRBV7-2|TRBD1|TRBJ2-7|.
CASSFGTGSYEQYF
TGTGCCAGCAGCTTCGGGACAGGTTCCTACGAGCAGTACTTC
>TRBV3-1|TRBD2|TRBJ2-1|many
CASSKRGGTYNEQFF
TGTGCCAGCAGCAAGCGGGGCGGTACCTACAATGAGCAGTTCTTC
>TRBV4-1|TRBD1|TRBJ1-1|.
CASSHPNRGAFF
TGCGCCAGCAGCCACCCGAACAGGGGTGCTTTCTTT
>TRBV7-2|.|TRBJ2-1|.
CASSLGLEPFF
TGTGCCAGCAGCTTAGGACTAGAACCGTTCTTC
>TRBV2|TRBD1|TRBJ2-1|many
CASSGQGSEQFF
TGTGCCAGCAGTGGACAGGGTAGTGAGCAGTTCTTC
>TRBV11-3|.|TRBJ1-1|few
CASSPPPLGGTEAFF
TGTGCCAGCAGCCCCCCCCCCTTAGGGGGCACTGAAGCTTTCTTT
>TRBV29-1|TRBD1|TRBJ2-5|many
CSVEQGARGETQYF
TGCAGCGTTGAGCAGGGGGCGCGGGGAGAGACCCAGTACTTC
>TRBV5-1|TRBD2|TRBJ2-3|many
CASRPLAGVSTDTQYF
TGCGCCAGCAGACCACTAGCGGGAGTCAGCACAGATACGCAGTATTTT